This T cell receptor beta chain was documented in a study of blood T cell repertoires in COVID-19. Study summary: From the United States, Italy and Spain came samples of acute and convalescent COVID-19. In each case, the material was cDNA or gDNA derived from T cells, B-cell-depleted T cells, or PBMCs.

Cohort 3 recovery required two negative PCRs, clearance, or symptom resolution. Germline V gene data show CDR1 as SGHVS and CDR2 as FNYEAQ. This CDR3 has 17 amino acids. V lost 2 bases to trimming and J lost 8 bases; unmatched junction nucleotides: 17. The authors' processing: The assay estimated nucleated cells by amplifying reference gene primers. Data came from immunoSEQ multiplex PCR; TCRdb stores just in-frame clones and leaves some out. That table supplies the V and J calls and clone size; D and trimming were determined from the DNA. The table has 200,000 to 250,000 clones, over 75% seen once. This sequence originates from a man between 40 and 49 years old who had recovered from COVID-19. V usage is TRBV7-6 and J usage is TRBJ1-2; 7 bases are a match to TRBD1. Input material: PBMCs or T cells enriched from blood (not recorded which). The CDR3 DNA follows: TGTGCCAGCAGCTTACTACCTCCGGGACAGCTGAATTTGGGCTACACCTTC. Protein product: CASSLLPPGQLNLGYTF.